These 22 T cell receptor beta chains came from one sample sequenced in a study of T cells after yellow fever vaccination. TCRdb ran MiXCR on the 5' RACE reads and lists one entry per CDR3 protein. Among 550,000 to 750,000 distinct CDR3 sequences listed, about 14% were seen once. Source: PBMCs, taken on the day of the yellow fever booster vaccination. Receptor source: a man under 40 who received the YFV17D yellow fever vaccine.

The CDR3 DNA reads as TGTGCCAGCAGCCTGGACAGAACTAATGAAAAACTGTTTTTT. Protein: CASSLDRTNEKLFF. The V gene is TRBV5-4, the J gene TRBJ1-4; TRBD1 might be the D (6 bases). V gave up 4 bases and J gave up 1 base, with 8 bases separating them. The CDR3 is 14 residues long. Germline V gene lookup returns CDR1 SGHNT and CDR2 YYREEE (reference sequence). The full variable domain, completed using reference TRBV5-4 and TRBJ1-4, is ETGVTQSPTHLIKTRGQQVTLRCSSQSGHNTVSWYQQALGQGPQFIFQYYREEENGRGNFPPRFSGLQFPNYSSELNVNALELDDSALYLCASSLDRTNEKLFFGSGTQLSVL.

This chain uses TRBV29-1 with TRBJ2-7; 8 positions agree with TRBD1. The CDR3 totals 13 residues. Looked up from germline, CDR1 is SQVTM and CDR2 is ANQGSEA. Trimming removed 1 base from V and 3 bases from J; junction bases left unmatched: 2. CDR3 coding DNA: TGCAGCGTTGAAGGGACAGGGATCTACGAGCAGTACTTC. Translated: CSVEGTGIYEQYF.

This clonotype was counted between two and nine times. The chain combines TRBV20-1 with TRBJ2-1; D call uncertain. The CDR3 sequence is 13 residues long. The V gene's germline CDR1 is DFQATT and CDR2 SNEGSKA (reference sequence). Trimming took off 3 bases at V and 7 bases at J, with 13 bases between the two ends. This chain's CDR3 is CSARPVGLNEQFF. The CDR3, as DNA: TGCAGTGCTAGGCCGGTGGGCCTTAATGAGCAGTTCTTC.

The V gene is TRBV9, the J gene TRBJ2-1; the match to TRBD2 covers 7 bases. The trim removed 3 bases at V and 3 bases at J, leaving 9 bases unmatched. This CDR3 is built from 16 residues. CDR1 SGDLS and CDR2 YYNGEE come from the germline V gene. The CDR3 DNA follows: TGTGCCAGCAGCGCAAACGCGGGAGCCGGCTACAATGAGCAGTTCTTC. Translated, it gives CASSANAGAGYNEQFF.

The V and J genes are TRBV5-6 and TRBJ2-3; 9 positions match TRBD1. The V and J ends lost 1 base and 6 bases, in that order; junction bases with no gene match: 9. Germline V gene lookup returns CDR1 SGHDT and CDR2 YYEEEE. This CDR3 is 16 amino acids long. CDR3 sequence (DNA): TGTGCCAGCAGCTTGCCTGACAGGGGGGAATTGGATACGCAGTATTTT. Protein product: CASSLPDRGELDTQYF.

This clonotype was picked up a small number of times. The chain carries TRBV6-5 and TRBJ1-4; 8 positions agree with TRBD1. This CDR3 is built from 18 residues. Germline CDR1 is MNHEY and CDR2 is SVGAGI. The V gene end was trimmed by 0 bases and the J gene end by 3 bases; junction bases not matched to a gene: 9. The CDR3 spells CASSYSTPGQAANEKLFF. As DNA, the CDR3 is TGTGCCAGCAGTTACTCAACGCCGGGACAGGCTGCTAATGAAAAACTGTTTTTT.

In its sample, this clonotype was seen once. V usage is TRBV19 and J usage is TRBJ2-7; tentative D call: TRBD2 (5 bases). This CDR3 spans 13 amino acids. V was shortened by 1 base and J by 4 bases, with 8 bases between the two germline ends. CDR1 is LNHDA and CDR2 is SQIVND in the germline V gene (reference sequence). The CDR3 region is CASSIGSGYEQYF. For the CDR3, the DNA is TGTGCCAGTAGTATAGGCTCGGGGTACGAGCAGTACTTC.

In its sample, this clonotype was seen a few times. V is TRBV20-1 and J is TRBJ2-3; 8 bases match TRBD2. J was trimmed by 4 bases and V by 0 bases; bases with no gene match: 12. This CDR3 is 17 amino acids long. Germline V gene data show CDR1 as DFQATT and CDR2 as SNEGSKA (reference sequence). The CDR3 DNA reads TGCAGTGCTAGAGACGCCCCGGGTAGCGGGGCCGCAGATACGCAGTATTTT. It yields the protein CSARDAPGSGAADTQYF.

There are a few counts of this clonotype. The chain uses TRBV20-1 and TRBJ2-4; D ambiguous. The CDR3 length is 12 residues. Germline V lookup: CDR1 DFQATT, CDR2 SNEGSKA (reference sequence). V lost 0 bases and J 8 bases, leaving 8 bases between the germline ends. CDR3 DNA: TGCAGTGCTAGAGAAGGCCAGGACATTCAGTACTTC. It encodes CSAREGQDIQYF.

The chain links TRBV28 to TRBJ2-7, with D perhaps matching TRBD2 (7 bases). The CDR3 has 15 residues. Germline lookup yields CDR1 MDHEN and CDR2 SYDVKM. Trimming pared 4 bases from V and 2 bases from J, leaving 15 bases between. The DNA for the CDR3 is TGTGCCAGCAGTTCCCGGGCGGGGGCTACCTACGAGCAGTACTTC. The encoded protein is CASSSRAGATYEQYF.

This clonotype has more than one count but fewer than ten. V and J are TRBV20-1 and TRBJ2-1, with D possibly matching TRBD2 (6 bases). CDR1 is DFQATT, CDR2 SNEGSKA, per germline (reference sequence). The CDR3 length is 18 residues. Trimming pared 3 bases from V and 10 bases from J, leaving 31 bases between. The CDR3 region is CSASRASDPALGGKEQFF. The CDR3 DNA reads as TGCAGTGCTAGCCGGGCTAGCGACCCAGCTCTGGGCGGTAAGGAGCAGTTCTTC.

This clonotype has more than one count but fewer than ten. This sequence joins TRBV30 and TRBJ2-7, with 8 nucleotides matching TRBD1. With V trimmed by 3 bases and J by 1 base, 5 bases remained unmatched. CDR3 length: 14 amino acids. The germline CDR1 and CDR2 sequences are GTSNPN and SVGIG (reference sequence). CDR3 DNA: TGTGCCTGGAGCCCGACAGGGGTTTCCTACGAGCAGTACTTC. This translates into CAWSPTGVSYEQYF.

This clonotype was found many times. The CDR3 DNA is TGTGCCAGCTCACCTGCGAGGTCAGTGGGTGGCGAGCAGTACTTC. This encodes CASSPARSVGGEQYF. The rearrangement links TRBV18 to TRBJ2-7; D is ambiguous. The V end lost 3 bases, the J end lost 6 bases, and 18 bases lay between the germline ends. The CDR3 loop spans 15 amino acids. Per germline, CDR1 KGHSH and CDR2 LQKENI.

Only a few counts were recorded for this clonotype. The chain joins TRBV7-8 to TRBJ2-1; D call uncertain. The V end lost 3 bases, the J end lost 8 bases, and 8 bases lay between the germline ends. Germline V gives CDR1 SGHVS, CDR2 FQNEAQ. The CDR3 covers 12 residues. The CDR3, as DNA: TGTGCCAGCAGCTTTTCGCGGTATGAGCAGTTCTTC. Translating gives CASSFSRYEQFF.

This clonotype has more than one count but fewer than ten. The rearrangement joins TRBV6-2 or TRBV6-3 to TRBJ1-1, with D possibly matching TRBD1 (5 bases). With 5 bases removed from V and 0 bases from J, the gap between germline ends came to 13 bases. The CDR3 is made up of 15 amino acids. Germline loops: CDR1 MNHEY, CDR2 SVGEGT. CDR3 sequence reads: CASSLQDKVNTEAFF. CDR3 in DNA: TGTGCCAGCAGTCTACAGGACAAAGTGAACACTGAAGCTTTCTTT.

This clonotype was observed many times. The chain has TRBV7-3 and TRBJ2-1; TRBD2 is a possible D gene (6 bases). V was pared by 4 bases and J by 3 bases, with 13 bases between. CDR3 length equals 15 residues. Germline CDR1 and CDR2: SGHTA and FQGTGA. The CDR3 bases are TGTGCCAGCAGCTCCGCTCCGCGGGACTACAATGAGCAGTTCTTC. Amino acids: CASSSAPRDYNEQFF.

The V call is TRBV25-1, the J call TRBJ2-7, with no clear D. Trimming removed 3 bases from V and 7 bases from J, with 16 bases in between. CDR3 length: 14 amino acids. The germline V gene has CDR1 MGHDK and CDR2 SYGVNS. CDR3 nucleotide sequence: TGTGCCAGCAGTGACCCAACCAGGCTAGGGGAGCAGTACTTC. The encoded protein is CASSDPTRLGEQYF.

This sequence joins TRBV5-5 and TRBJ2-7; no definite D call. Per the germline V gene, CDR1 is SGHKS and CDR2 is YYEKEE (reference sequence). V lost 0 bases, J lost 3 bases, and 16 bases lay in between. There are 16 residues in the CDR3. The CDR3 sequence: CASSLDSAVQIYEQYF. CDR3 DNA: TGTGCCAGCAGCTTGGACTCGGCGGTCCAAATCTACGAGCAGTACTTC.

The CDR3 region is CSTQESSYNEQFF. The CDR3 coding sequence is TGCAGTACACAGGAGAGCTCCTACAATGAGCAGTTCTTC. The V gene is TRBV20-1, the J gene TRBJ2-1; a weak D match, TRBD1 (5 bases). V lost 8 bases to trimming and J lost 0 bases, with 11 bases between them. From germline, CDR1 is DFQATT and CDR2 SNEGSKA (reference sequence). The length of the CDR3 is 13 residues.

In its sample, this clonotype was seen a few times. The CDR3 region has the DNA TGTGCCAGCAGCGTAGAGGCGGGAGCAACCCGCGAGCAGTACTTC. This gives the protein CASSVEAGATREQYF. This chain links TRBV9 with TRBJ2-7; 7 nucleotides line up with TRBD2. This CDR3 spans 15 amino acids. J was trimmed by 6 bases and V by 0 bases; bases with no gene match: 9. Germline CDR1 reads SGDLS; CDR2 reads YYNGEE.

This clonotype was observed a few times. This chain links TRBV6-4 with TRBJ2-1; a possible D gene is TRBD2 (5 bases). Germline V gene sequence: CDR1 MRHNA, CDR2 SNTAGT. The CDR3 runs 13 residues. V was pared by 11 bases and J by 7 bases, with 18 bases between. CDR3 in DNA: TGTGCCGTCCGGGGAGTACTCCTGAATGAGCAGTTCTTC. It yields the protein CAVRGVLLNEQFF.

This chain joins TRBV27 and TRBJ2-1; D remains ambiguous. The CDR3 totals 14 residues. Germline CDR1 and CDR2: MNHEY and SMNVEV (reference sequence). The V and J ends lost 8 bases and 0 bases respectively, with 11 bases between them. CDR3 sequence: CASGVRSSYNEQFF. CDR3 sequence (DNA): TGTGCCAGCGGCGTGAGAAGCTCCTACAATGAGCAGTTCTTC.